This T cell receptor (beta chain) was found in a study of cytomegalovirus exposure and HLA in healthy donors. V gave up 1 base and J gave up 5 bases; unmatched junction bases: 3. This CDR3 is built from 16 residues. From germline, CDR1 is SGHDN and CDR2 FVKESK. Though probably carrying unrecorded immune exposures, donors were nominally healthy at sampling. The PCR used 60 Vbeta and 13 Jbeta primers. TCRdb's copy holds only in-frame clones and misses some; the assay was immunoSEQ multiplex PCR. The sample includes 100,000 to 150,000 clones, 65% to 75% of them seen just once. This sequence joins TRBV14 and TRBJ2-2, with 11 bases matching TRBD2. The sample was PBMCs. The receptor was derived from a woman in her forties or fifties in good health and CMV-seropositive. CDR3 loop: CASSQGRLAGTGELFF. For the CDR3, the DNA is TGTGCCAGCAGCCAAGGGCGACTAGCGGGGACCGGGGAGCTGTTTTTT.